This T cell receptor beta chain appears in the sequencing data of a study of vaccination effects on CD4 cells after COVID-19. Across the study: The ViraFEST assay expanded antigen-specific CD4+ T cells with viral peptide pools before sequencing. Each participant was administered two doses of either the BNT162b2 or the mRNA-1273 vaccine.

Study-wide results and limits: Late post-vaccination samples showed marked contraction of infection- and vaccine-induced clones.

Only one count was recorded for this clone. The target antigen is unknown. V was shortened by 4 bases and J by 2 bases, with 14 bases between the two germline ends. CDR1 is SGHKS and CDR2 is YYEKEE in the germline V gene (reference sequence). The CDR3 covers 15 residues. Generated by immunoSEQ multiplex PCR, the TCRdb table keeps only in-frame clones and is missing some. The data show 70,000 or so clones, approximately 80% seen once. Between days 9 and 10 of culture, CD4+ T cells were separated out. All vaccine recipients tested negative for nucleocapsid antibodies and had never contracted SARS-CoV-2 infection.

The specimen was CD4+ T cells from PBMCs cultured without peptide, collected before COVID-19 vaccination. The chain uses TRBV5-5 and TRBJ2-3; possibly TRBD1 for D (6 bases). The clonotype originates from a human donor who received a COVID-19 vaccine. The CDR3 spells CASSRTAISTDTQYF. The DNA for the CDR3 is TGTGCCAGCAGCCGGACAGCGATCTCCACAGATACGCAGTATTTT. Complete variable domain (other parts from reference TRBV5-5 and TRBJ2-3): DAGVTQSPTHLIKTRGQQVTLRCSPISGHKSVSWYQQVLGQGPQFIFQYYEKEERGRGNFPDRFSARQFPNYSSELNVNALLLGDSALYLCASSRTAISTDTQYFGPGTRLTVL.